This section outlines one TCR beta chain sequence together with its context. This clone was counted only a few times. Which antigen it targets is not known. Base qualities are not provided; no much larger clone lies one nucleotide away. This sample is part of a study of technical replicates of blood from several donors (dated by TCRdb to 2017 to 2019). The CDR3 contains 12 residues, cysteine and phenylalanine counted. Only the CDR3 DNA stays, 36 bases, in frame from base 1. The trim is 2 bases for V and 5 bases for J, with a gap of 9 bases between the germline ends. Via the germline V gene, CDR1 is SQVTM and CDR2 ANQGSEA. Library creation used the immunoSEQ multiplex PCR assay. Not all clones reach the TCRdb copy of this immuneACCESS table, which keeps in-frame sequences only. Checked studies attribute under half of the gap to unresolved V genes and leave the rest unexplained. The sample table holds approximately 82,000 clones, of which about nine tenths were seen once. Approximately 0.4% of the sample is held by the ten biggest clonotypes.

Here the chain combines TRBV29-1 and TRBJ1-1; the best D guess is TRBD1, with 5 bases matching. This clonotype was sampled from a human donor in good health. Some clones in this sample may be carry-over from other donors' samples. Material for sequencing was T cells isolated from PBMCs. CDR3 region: CSVEQGWTEAFF. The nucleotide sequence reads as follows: TGCAGCGTTGAACAGGGTTGGACTGAAGCTTTCTTT.